This T cell receptor beta chain was profiled in a study of molecular identifiers for immune sequencing clone quantification (dated by TCRdb to the late 2010s). Concerning the study at large: For a replicate experiment, the RNA from either 20,000 or 100,000 naive CD8 T cells was divided into five aliquots, and four of those aliquots went on to sequencing. The study was a methods study using CD8 T cells to benchmark molecular-identifier clustering-based TCR repertoire sequencing (MIDCIRS) and TCR RNA copy counting.

In this sample, this clonotype turned up many times. It has no known antigen specificity. It has no much larger one-base neighbor in the sample; base qualities were not kept. The CDR3 spans 13 residues, from the cysteine through the phenylalanine. Only CDR3 DNA remains: 39 bases, in frame from the first base. The germline V gene (reference sequence) gives CDR1 as LNHDA and CDR2 as SQIVND. The junction shows trimming of 8 bases on V and 4 bases on J, and the gene matches do not reach 5 bases of it. Library construction relied on PCR. The instrument was a NextSeq 500. Bulk TCR libraries were generated as previously described, with the TCR primers listed in Table S5 used. The Qiagen AllPrep DNA/RNA kit was used to purify total RNA. Reads from multiple sequencing runs of the same library were pooled before analysis. The original pipeline was this. Reads were retained only if their TCR constant sequence matched exactly, and those retained reads were trimmed to 150 nt and grouped according to their 12-nt molecular barcodes. Within each barcode group, reads were sub-clustered at a 15% Levenshtein threshold, and quality-weighted consensus sequences were built per RNA molecule. Non-functional sequences were excluded, and lower-count sequences lying one edit away from another sequence were also excluded. Based on fitting two negative binomial distributions, any barcode sub-cluster with under 20% of the maximum read count was discarded. TCRdb passed the public sequencing reads through fastp at Q25 and MiXCR, retaining productive beta sequences. Here each entry gathers all rows of one CDR3 protein and keeps the most common genes and DNA. TCRdb, not the authors, supplied the V and J calls. The sample records hundreds of thousands of distinct CDR3 sequences, about 25% of which are singletons. The top ten constitute 0.78% of the sample.

Results and caveats for the whole study, not just this receptor: When barcode sub-clustering was left out, chimeric consensus sequences inflated TCR diversity, with chimeras reaching as high as 47%. Modeling estimated about 3 recovered TCR RNA copies per cell, compared with about 10 by digital PCR, which implies around 30% capture efficiency. Identical TCR molecules sharing a barcode could cause highly expanded clone sizes to be underestimated. The naive libraries included spiked-in Jurkat TCR RNA (roughly ten copies' worth), and this Jurkat TCR RNA is not part of the donor repertoire. A single cell's worth of spiked-in Jurkat TCR RNA was reported detectable even among 750,000 to 1,000,000 naive CD8 T cells. Clones above 20 RNA copies held over 99% of molecules in CMV-specific effector cells but under 1% in naive cells.

Libraries of naive CD8 T cells were built from anywhere between about 17,000 and 1,000,000 sorted cells, with 10%, 30% or 50% of the purified RNA used. Naive CD8 T cells, defined as CD8+CD4-CCR7+CD45RA+, were FACS-sorted into RLT Plus buffer on a BD FACSAria II. To test detection sensitivity, Jurkat RNA equivalent to about eleven TCR copies was spiked into samples of about 20,000-1,100,000 naive CD8 T cells. Enrichment of CD8 T cells was done with RosetteSep CD8+ T Cell Enrichment Cocktail plus Ficoll-Paque, and ACK red cell lysis came afterward. Sequencing input: naive CD8+ T cells from blood, with Jurkat cell RNA spiked in. The cell subset or site label on this specimen signifies: FACS-sorted CD8+CD4-CCR7+CD45RA+ naive T cells. The sequence was obtained from a human donor in good health. Some libraries in this study had Jurkat cell RNA spiked in. This sequence uses TRBV19 and TRBJ2-3; 8 bases in the junction line up with TRBD2. CDR3 reads: CASHAGGADTQYF. The nucleotides are TGTGCCAGTCATGCGGGGGGAGCAGATACGCAGTATTTT. Extended through the reference TRBV19 and TRBJ2-3 proteins, this CDR3 yields the full variable domain: DGGITQSPKYLFRKEGQNVTLSCEQNLNHDAMYWYRQDPGQGLRLIYYSQIVNDFQKGDIAEGYSVSREKKESFPLTVTSAQKNPTAFYLCASHAGGADTQYFGPGTRLTVL.